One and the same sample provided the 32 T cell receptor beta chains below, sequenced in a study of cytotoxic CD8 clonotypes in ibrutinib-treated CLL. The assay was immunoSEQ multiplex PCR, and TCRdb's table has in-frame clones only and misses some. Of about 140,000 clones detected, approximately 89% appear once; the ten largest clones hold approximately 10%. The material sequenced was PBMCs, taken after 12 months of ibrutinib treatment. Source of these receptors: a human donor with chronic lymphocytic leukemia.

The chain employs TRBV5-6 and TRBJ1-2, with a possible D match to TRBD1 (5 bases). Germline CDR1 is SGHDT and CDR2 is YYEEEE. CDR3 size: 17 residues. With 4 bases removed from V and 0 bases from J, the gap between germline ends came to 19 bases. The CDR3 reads CASSLNGALLPNYGYTF. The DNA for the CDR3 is TGTGCCAGCAGCCTTAACGGGGCCCTACTCCCTAACTATGGCTACACCTTC. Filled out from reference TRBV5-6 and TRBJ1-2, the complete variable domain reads DAGVTQSPTHLIKTRGQQVTLRCSPKSGHDTVSWYQQALGQGPQFIFQYYEEEERQRGNFPDRFSGHQFPNYSSELNVNALLLGDSALYLCASSLNGALLPNYGYTFGSGTRLTVV.

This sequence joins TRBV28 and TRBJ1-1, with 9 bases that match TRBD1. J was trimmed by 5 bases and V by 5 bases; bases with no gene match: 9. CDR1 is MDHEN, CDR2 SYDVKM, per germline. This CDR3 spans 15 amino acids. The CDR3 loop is CASSGTGIRLTEAFF. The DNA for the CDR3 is TGTGCCAGCAGTGGGACAGGGATAAGATTGACTGAAGCTTTCTTT.

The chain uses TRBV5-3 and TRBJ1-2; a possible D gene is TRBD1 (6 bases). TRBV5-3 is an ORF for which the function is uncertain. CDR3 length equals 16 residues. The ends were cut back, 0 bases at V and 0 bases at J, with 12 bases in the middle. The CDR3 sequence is CARSLAQGRSNYGYTF. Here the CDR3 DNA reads TGTGCCAGAAGCTTGGCACAGGGAAGGTCTAACTATGGCTACACCTTC.

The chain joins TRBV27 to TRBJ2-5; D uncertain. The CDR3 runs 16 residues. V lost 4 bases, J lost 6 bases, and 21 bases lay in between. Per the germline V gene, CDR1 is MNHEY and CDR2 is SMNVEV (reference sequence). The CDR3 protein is CASSSLDPQGPKTQYF. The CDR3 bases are TGTGCCAGCAGTTCCCTGGACCCACAAGGGCCTAAGACCCAGTACTTC.

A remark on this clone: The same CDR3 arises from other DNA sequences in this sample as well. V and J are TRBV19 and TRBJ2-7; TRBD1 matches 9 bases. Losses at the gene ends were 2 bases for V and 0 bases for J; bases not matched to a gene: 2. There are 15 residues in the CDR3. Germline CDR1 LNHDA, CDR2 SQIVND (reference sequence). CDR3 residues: CASSILGQGSYEQYF. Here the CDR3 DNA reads TGTGCCAGTAGTATACTGGGACAGGGCTCCTACGAGCAGTACTTC. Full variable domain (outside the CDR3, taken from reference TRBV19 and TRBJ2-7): DGGITQSPKYLFRKEGQNVTLSCEQNLNHDAMYWYRQDPGQGLRLIYYSQIVNDFQKGDIAEGYSVSREKKESFPLTVTSAQKNPTAFYLCASSILGQGSYEQYFGPGTRLTVT.

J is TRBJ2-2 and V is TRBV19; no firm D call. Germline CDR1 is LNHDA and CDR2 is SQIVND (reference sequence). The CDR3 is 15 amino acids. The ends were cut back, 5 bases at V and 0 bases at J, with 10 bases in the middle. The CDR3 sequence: CASSPSIANTGELFF. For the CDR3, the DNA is TGTGCCAGTAGTCCGTCTATTGCGAACACCGGGGAGCTGTTTTTT.

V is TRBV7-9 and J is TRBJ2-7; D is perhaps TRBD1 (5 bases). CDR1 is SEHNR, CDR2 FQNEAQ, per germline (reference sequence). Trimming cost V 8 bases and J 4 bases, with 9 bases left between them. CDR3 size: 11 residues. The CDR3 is CASGPGYEQYF. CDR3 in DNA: TGTGCCAGCGGCCCAGGGTACGAGCAGTACTTC.

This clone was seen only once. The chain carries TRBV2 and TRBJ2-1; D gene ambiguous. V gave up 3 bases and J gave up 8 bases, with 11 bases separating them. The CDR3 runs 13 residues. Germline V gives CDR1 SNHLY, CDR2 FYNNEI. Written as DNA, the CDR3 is TGTGCCAGCAGTGAGTGGGGAAACCATGAGCAGTTCTTC. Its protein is CASSEWGNHEQFF.

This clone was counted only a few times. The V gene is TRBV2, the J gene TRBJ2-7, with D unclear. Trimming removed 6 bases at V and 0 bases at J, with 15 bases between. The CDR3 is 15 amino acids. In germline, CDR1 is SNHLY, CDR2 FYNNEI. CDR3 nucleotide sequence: TGTGCCAGCAGCCCGACTGACGGTGGCTCCTACGAGCAGTACTTC. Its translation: CASSPTDGGSYEQYF.

The CDR3 sequence is CASSSQTVQETQYF. Written as DNA, the CDR3 is TGTGCCAGCAGTTCTCAGACAGTCCAAGAGACCCAGTACTTC. The chain employs TRBV28 and TRBJ2-5; tentatively, D is TRBD1 (5 bases). The CDR3 spans 14 residues. The V end lost 4 bases, the J end lost 1 base, and 10 bases lay between the germline ends. Germline V gene data show CDR1 as MDHEN and CDR2 as SYDVKM.

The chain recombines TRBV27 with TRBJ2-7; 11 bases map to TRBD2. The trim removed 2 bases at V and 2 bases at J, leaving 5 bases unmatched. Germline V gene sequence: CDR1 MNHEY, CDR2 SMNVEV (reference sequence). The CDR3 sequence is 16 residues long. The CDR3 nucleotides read TGTGCCAGCAGTTTACACGGGACTAGCGGACCCTACGAGCAGTACTTC. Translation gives CASSLHGTSGPYEQYF.

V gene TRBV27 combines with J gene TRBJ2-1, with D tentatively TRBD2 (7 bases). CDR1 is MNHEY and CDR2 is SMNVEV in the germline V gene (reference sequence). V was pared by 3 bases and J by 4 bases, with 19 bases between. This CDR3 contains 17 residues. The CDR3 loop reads CASSFRAGSGAYNEQFF. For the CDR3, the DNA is TGTGCCAGCAGTTTCCGAGCGGGGTCGGGGGCTTACAATGAGCAGTTCTTC.

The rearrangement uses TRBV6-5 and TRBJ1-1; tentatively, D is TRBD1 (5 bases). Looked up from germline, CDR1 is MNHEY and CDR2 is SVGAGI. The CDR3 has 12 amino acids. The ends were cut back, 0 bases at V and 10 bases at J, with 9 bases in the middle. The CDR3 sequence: CASSYSGGGAFF. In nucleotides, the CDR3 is TGTGCCAGCAGTTACTCGGGCGGGGGAGCTTTCTTT.

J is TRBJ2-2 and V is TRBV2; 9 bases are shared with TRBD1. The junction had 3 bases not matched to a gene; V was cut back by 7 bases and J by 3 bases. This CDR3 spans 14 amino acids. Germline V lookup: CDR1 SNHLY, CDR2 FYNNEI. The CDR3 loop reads CASIGQGHTGELFF. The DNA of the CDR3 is TGTGCCAGCATAGGACAGGGGCACACCGGGGAGCTGTTTTTT.

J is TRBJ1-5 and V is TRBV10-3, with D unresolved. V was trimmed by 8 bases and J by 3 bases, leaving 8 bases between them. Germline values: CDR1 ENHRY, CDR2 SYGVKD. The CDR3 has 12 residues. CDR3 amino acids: CAIAGTNQPQHF. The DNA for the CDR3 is TGTGCCATCGCAGGCACCAATCAGCCCCAGCATTTT.

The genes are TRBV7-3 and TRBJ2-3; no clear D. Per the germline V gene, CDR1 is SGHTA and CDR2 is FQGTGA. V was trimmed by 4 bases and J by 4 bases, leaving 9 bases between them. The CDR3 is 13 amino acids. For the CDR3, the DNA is TGTGCCAGCAGCTCCGGTCGTGCAGATACGCAGTATTTT. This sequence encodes CASSSGRADTQYF.

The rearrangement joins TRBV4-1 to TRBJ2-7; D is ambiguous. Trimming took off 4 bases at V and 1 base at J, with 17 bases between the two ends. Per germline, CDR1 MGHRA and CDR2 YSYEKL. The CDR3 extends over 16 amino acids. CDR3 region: CASSPHSQEGSYEQYF. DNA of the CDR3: TGCGCCAGCAGCCCCCACAGCCAGGAAGGGTCCTACGAGCAGTACTTC.

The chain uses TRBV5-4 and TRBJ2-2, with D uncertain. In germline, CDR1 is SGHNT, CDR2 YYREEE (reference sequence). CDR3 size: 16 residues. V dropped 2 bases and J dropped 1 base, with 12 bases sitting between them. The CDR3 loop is CASSFELSQNTGELFF. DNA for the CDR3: TGTGCCAGCAGCTTCGAATTGAGTCAGAACACCGGGGAGCTGTTTTTT.

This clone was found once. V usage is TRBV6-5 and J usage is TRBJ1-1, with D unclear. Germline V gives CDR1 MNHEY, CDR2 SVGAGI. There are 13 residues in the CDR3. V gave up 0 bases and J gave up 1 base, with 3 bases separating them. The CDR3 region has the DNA TGTGCCAGCAGTTACTCTAAGAACACTGAAGCTTTCTTT. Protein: CASSYSKNTEAFF.

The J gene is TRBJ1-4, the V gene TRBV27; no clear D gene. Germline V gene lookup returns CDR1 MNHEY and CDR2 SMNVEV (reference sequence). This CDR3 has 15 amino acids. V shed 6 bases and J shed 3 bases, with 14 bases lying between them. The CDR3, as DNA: TGTGCCAGCAGGTCCTACAGCTTACCTAATGAAAAACTGTTTTTT. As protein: CASRSYSLPNEKLFF.

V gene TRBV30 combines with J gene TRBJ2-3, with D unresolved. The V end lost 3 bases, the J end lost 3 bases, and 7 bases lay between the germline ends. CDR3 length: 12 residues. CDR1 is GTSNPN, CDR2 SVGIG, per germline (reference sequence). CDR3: CAWSESTDTQYF. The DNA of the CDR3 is TGTGCCTGGAGCGAATCAACAGATACGCAGTATTTT.

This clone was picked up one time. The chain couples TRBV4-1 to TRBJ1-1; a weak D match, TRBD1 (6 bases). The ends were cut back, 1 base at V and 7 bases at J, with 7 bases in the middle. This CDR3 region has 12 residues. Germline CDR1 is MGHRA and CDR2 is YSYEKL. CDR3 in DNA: TGCGCCAGCAGCCAAGGACAGGTTGAAGCTTTCTTT. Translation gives CASSQGQVEAFF.

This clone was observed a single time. The CDR3 DNA reads TGTGCCAGCGCCGCCGCGAATACCTACGAGCAGTACTTC. Amino acids: CASAAANTYEQYF. V gene TRBV9 combines with J gene TRBJ2-7; D is ambiguous. Germline-derived CDR1 and CDR2 are SGDLS and YYNGEE. Trimming pared 7 bases from V and 2 bases from J, leaving 13 bases between. The CDR3 consists of 13 residues.

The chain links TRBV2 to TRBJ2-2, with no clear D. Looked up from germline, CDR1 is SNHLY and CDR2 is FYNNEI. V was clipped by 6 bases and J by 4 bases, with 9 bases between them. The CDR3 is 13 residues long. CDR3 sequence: CASRRQVTGELFF. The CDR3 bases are TGTGCCAGCAGAAGACAAGTCACCGGGGAGCTGTTTTTT.

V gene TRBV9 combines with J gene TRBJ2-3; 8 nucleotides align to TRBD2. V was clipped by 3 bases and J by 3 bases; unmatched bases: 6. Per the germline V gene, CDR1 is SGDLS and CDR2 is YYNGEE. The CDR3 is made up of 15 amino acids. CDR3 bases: TGTGCCAGCAGCGAGAGGAGCGGGAGTACAGATACGCAGTATTTT. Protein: CASSERSGSTDTQYF.

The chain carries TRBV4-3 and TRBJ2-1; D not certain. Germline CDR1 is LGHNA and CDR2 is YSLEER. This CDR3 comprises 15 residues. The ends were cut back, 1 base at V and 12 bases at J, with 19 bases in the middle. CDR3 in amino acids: CASSQVFLGPELQFF. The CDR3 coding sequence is TGCGCCAGCAGCCAAGTATTTTTAGGTCCAGAGCTGCAGTTCTTC.

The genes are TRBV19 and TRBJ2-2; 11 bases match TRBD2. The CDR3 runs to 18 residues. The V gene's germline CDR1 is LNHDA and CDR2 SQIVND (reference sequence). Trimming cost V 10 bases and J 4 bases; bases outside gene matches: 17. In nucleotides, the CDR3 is TGTGCCACATTTAGCGGGAGGGCCCTTTCCTCCTCCACCGGGGAGCTGTTTTTT. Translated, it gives CATFSGRALSSSTGELFF.

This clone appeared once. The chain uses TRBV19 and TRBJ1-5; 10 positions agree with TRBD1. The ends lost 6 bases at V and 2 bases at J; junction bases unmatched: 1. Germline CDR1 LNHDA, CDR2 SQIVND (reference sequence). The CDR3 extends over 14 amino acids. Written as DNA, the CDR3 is TGTGCCAGTAGCGGGACAGGGGGCAATCAGCCCCAGCATTTT. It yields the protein CASSGTGGNQPQHF.

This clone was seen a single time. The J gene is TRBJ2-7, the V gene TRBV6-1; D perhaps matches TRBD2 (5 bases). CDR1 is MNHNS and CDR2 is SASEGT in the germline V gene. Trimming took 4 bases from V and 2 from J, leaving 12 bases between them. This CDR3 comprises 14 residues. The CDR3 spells CASSGFEGAYEQYF. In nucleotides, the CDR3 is TGTGCCAGCAGTGGTTTTGAGGGAGCCTACGAGCAGTACTTC.

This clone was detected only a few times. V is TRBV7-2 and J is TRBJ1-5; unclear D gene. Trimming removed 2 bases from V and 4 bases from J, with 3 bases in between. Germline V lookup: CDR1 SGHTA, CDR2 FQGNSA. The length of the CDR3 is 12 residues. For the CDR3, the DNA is TGTGCCAGCAGCTTACCTAATCAGCCCCAGCATTTT. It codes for CASSLPNQPQHF.

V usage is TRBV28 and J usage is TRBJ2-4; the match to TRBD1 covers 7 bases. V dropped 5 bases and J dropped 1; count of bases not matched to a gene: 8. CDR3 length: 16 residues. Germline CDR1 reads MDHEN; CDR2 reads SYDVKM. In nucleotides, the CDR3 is TGTGCCAGCAGTCTAGGGACAGCTCTTGCCAAAAACATTCAGTACTTC. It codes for CASSLGTALAKNIQYF.

CDR3 protein: CASSLARAGLDLDTQYF. The CDR3 DNA is TGCGCCAGCAGCTTGGCCCGTGCGGGACTAGATTTGGATACGCAGTATTTT. The chain recombines TRBV5-1 with TRBJ2-3; TRBD2 agrees at 8 bases. The junction had 12 bases not matched to a gene; V was cut back by 0 bases and J by 6 bases. The V gene's germline CDR1 is SGHRS and CDR2 YFSETQ. This CDR3 region has 17 residues. Filled out from reference TRBV5-1 and TRBJ2-3, the complete variable domain reads KAGVTQTPRYLIKTRGQQVTLSCSPISGHRSVSWYQQTPGQGLQFLFEYFSETQRNKGNFPGRFSGRQFSNSRSEMNVSTLELGDSALYLCASSLARAGLDLDTQYFGPGTRLTVL.